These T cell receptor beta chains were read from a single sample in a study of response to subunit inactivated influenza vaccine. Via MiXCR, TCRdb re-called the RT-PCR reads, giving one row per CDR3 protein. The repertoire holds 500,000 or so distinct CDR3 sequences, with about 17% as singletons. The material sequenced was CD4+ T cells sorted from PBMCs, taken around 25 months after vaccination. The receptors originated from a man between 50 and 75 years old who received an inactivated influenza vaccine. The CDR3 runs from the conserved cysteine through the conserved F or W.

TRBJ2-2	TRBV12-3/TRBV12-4	CASRMGGELFF
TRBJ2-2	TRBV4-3	CASSQDFTGANTGELFF
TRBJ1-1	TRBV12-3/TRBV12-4	CASTDRNQGANPEAFF
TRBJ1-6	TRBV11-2	CASSVGTPDFSYNSPLHF
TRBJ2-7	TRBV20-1	CSARGHRAGEQYF
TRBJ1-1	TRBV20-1	CSARETGIEAFF
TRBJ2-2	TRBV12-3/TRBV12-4	CASSFGGGATGELFF
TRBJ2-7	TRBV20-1	CSAPTSADEQYF
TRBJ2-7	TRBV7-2	CARRIAGGTYEQYF
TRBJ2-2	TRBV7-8	CASSAGGLAGAGELFF
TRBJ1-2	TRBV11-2	CASSSPRGGLNYGYTF
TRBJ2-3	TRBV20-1	CSAREIKVVSQGQYF
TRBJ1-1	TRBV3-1	CASSLRSGPTSLRDTEAFF
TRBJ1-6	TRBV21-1	CASSKFEGVPSPLHF
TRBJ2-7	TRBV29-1	CSVAGGHEQYF
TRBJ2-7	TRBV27	CASSKQGIEFDEQYF
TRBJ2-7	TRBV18	CASSPQGRGYEQYF
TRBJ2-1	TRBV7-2	CASSLRLAGDGFF
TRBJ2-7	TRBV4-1	CASSHEKQGSYEQYF
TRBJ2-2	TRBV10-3	CAISEPSGQGGTGELFF
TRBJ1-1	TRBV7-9	CASSPDLGTEAFF
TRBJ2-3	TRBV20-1	CSARDKWSGSTDTQYF
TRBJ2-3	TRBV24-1	CATSEPDRAVGDTQYF
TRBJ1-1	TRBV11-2	CASSLEDLGTEAFF
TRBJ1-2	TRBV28	CASRSRGRGTNTF
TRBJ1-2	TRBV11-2	CASSLDTGSYGYTF
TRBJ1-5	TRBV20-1	CSARGGASNQPQHF
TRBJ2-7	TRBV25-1	CASSGDVSFEQYF
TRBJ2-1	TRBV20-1	CSAQRAGGNNEQFF
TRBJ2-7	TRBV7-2	CASSLGQATVPYEQYF
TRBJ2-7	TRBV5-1	CASSPGTSGISYEQYF
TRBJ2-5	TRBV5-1	CASSSSSQDFETQYF
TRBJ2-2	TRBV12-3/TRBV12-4	CASTLHSWDRVVGELFF
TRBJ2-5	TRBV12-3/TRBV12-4	CASNTDRPKHRGETQYF
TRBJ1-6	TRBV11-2	CASSFRDSGRGTLHF
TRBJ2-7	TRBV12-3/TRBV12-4	CASSFGAYEQYF
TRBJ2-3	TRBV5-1	CASSLTSSRGTDTQYF
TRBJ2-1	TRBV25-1	CASSDRNAAARDEQFF
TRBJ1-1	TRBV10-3	CAISDRGFMNTEVFF
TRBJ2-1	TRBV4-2	CASSQVRVVEQFF
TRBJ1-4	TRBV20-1	CSALQFRQTNTYQLFF
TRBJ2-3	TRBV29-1	CSAAPGQGTDTQYF
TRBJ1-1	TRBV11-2	CASSALTGWGTEAFF
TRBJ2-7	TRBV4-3	CASSQDANGGTGDYEQYF
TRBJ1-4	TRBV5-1	CASSGVSNEKLFF
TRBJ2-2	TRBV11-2	CASSLDWATTGFGDTGELFF
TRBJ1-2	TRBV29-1	CSVEEHPGYGYTF